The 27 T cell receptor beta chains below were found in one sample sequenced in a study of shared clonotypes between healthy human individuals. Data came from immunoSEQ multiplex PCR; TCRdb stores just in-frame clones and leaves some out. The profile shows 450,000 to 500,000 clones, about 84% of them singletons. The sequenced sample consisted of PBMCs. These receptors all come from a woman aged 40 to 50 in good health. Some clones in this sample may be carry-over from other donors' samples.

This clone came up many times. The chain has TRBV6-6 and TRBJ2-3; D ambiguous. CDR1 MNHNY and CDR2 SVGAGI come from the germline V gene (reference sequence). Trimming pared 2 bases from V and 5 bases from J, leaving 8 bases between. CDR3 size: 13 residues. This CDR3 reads CASSYTHRDTQYF. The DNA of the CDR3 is TGTGCCAGCAGTTACACCCACCGAGATACGCAGTATTTT.

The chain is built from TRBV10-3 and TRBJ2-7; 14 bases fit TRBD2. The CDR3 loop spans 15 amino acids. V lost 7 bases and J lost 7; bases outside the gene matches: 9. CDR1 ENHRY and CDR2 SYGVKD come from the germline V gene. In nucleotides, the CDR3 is TGTGCCATCACCGACGGACTAGCGGGAGGTGGGGAGCAGTACTTC. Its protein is CAITDGLAGGGEQYF.

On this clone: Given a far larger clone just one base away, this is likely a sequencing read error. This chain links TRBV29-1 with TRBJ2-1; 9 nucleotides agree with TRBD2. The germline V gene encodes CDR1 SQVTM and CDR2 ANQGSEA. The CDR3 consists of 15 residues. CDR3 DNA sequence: TGCAGCGTTGAAGAGTTCGCTAGCGGGAAAGGGGAGCAGCTCTTC. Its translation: CSVEEFASGKGEQLF.

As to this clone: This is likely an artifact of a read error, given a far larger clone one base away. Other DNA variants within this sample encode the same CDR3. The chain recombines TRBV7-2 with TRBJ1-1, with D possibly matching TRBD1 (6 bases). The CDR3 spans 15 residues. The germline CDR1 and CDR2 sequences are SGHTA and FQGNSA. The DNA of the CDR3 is TGTGCTAGCAGCTTAGCTTCCAGGGGTTGGACTGAAGCTTTCTTT. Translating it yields CASSLASRGWTEAFF.

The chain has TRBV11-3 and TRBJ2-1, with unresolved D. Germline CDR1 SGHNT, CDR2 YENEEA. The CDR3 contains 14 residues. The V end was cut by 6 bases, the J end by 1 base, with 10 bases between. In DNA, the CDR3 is TGTGCCAGCAGTGTCAGTGGATCCTACAATGAGCAGTTCTTC. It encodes CASSVSGSYNEQFF.

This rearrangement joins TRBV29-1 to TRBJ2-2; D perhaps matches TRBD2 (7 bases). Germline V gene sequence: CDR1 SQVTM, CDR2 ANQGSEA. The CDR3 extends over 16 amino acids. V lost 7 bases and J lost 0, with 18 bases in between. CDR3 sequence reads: CSARREGESNTGELFF. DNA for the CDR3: TGCAGCGCCCGGAGGGAGGGGGAATCGAACACCGGGGAGCTGTTTTTT.

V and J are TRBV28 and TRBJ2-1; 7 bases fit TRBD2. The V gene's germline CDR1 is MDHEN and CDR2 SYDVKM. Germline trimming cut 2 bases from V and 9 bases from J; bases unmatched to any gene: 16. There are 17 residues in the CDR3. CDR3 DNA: TGTGCCAGCAGTTTACGTTCCCTAGCGGCATATCGGCGTGAGCAGTTCTTC. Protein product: CASSLRSLAAYRREQFF.

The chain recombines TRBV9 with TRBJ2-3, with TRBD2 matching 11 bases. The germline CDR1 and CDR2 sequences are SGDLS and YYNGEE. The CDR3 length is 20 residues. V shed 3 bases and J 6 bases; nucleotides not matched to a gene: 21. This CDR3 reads CASSALGGKTSGSGGDTQYF. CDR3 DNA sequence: TGTGCCAGCAGCGCCCTCGGCGGGAAAACTAGCGGGAGTGGGGGCGATACGCAGTATTTT.

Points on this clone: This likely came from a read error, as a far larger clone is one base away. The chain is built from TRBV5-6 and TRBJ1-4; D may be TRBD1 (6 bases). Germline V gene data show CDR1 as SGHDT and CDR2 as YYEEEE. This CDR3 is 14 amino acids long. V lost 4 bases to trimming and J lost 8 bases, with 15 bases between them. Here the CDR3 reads CASSPQGLGEKLFF. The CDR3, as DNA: TGTGCCAGCAGCCCACAGGGATTAGGGGAAAAACTGTTTTTT.

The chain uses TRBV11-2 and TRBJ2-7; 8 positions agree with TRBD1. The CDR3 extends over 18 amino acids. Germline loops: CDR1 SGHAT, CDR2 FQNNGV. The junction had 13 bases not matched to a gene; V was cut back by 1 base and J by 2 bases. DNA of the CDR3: TGTGCCAGCAGCTTAGTCTCCAGGGGGCGCGGGCAACCCTACGAGCAGTACTTC. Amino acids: CASSLVSRGRGQPYEQYF.

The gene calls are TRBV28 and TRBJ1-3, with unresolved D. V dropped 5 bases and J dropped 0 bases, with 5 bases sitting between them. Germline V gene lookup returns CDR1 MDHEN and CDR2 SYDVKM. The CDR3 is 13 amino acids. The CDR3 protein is CASSILSGNTIYF. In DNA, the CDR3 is TGTGCCAGCAGTATCCTCTCTGGAAACACCATATATTTT. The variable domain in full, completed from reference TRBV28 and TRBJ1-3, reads DVKVTQSSRYLVKRTGEKVFLECVQDMDHENMFWYRQDPGLGLRLIYFSYDVKMKEKGDIPEGYSVSREKKERFSLILESASTNQTSMYLCASSILSGNTIYFGEGSWLTVV.

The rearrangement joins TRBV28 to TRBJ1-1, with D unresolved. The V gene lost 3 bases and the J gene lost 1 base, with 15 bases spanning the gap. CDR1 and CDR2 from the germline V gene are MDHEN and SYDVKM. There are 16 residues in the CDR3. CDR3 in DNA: TGTGCCAGCAGTTTCCCACGATTAAAGCCGAACACTGAAGCTTTCTTT. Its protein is CASSFPRLKPNTEAFF.

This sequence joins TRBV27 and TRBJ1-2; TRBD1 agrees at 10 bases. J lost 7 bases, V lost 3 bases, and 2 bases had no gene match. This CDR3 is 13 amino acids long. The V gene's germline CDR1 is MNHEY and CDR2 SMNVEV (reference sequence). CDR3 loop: CASSFGTGVGYTF. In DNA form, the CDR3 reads TGTGCCAGCAGTTTCGGGACAGGGGTTGGCTACACCTTC.

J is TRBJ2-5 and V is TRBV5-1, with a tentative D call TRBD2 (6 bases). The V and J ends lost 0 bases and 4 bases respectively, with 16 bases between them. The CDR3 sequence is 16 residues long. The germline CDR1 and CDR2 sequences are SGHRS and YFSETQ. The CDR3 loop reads CASSLDAGTVSETQYF. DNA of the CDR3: TGCGCCAGCAGCTTGGACGCGGGGACGGTGTCAGAGACCCAGTACTTC.

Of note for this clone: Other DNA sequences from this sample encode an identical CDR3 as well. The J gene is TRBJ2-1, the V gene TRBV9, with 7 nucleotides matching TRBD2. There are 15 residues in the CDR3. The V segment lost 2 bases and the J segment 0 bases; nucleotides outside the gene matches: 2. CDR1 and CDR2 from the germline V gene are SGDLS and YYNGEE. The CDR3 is CASSVGLPSYNEQFF. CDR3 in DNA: TGTGCCAGCAGCGTGGGACTACCCTCCTACAATGAGCAGTTCTTC.

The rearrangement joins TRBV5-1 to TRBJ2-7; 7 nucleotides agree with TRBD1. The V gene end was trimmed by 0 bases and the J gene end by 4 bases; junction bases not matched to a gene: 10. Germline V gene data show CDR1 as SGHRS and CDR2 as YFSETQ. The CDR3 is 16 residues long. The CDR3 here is CASSLAGPQGEYEQYF. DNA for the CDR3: TGCGCCAGCAGCTTGGCCGGGCCCCAGGGGGAATACGAGCAGTACTTC.

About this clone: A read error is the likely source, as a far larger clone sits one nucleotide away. The CDR3 region is CASSYPNSYVQYF. In DNA form, the CDR3 reads TGTGCCAGCAGTTACCCCAATTCCTACGTGCAGTACTTC. This chain links TRBV28 with TRBJ2-7; no definite D call. The V gene's germline CDR1 is MDHEN and CDR2 SYDVKM. There are 13 residues in the CDR3.

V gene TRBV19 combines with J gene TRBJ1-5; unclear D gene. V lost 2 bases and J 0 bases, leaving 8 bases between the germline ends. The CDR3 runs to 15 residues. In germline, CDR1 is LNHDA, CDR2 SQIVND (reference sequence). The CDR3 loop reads CASSITDNSNQPQHF. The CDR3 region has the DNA TGTGCCAGTAGTATAACAGACAATAGCAATCAGCCCCAGCATTTT.

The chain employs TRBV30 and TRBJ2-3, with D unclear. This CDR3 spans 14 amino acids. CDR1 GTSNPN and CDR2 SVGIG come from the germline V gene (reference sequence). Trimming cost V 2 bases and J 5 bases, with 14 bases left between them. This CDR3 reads CAWSRDAPIDTQYF. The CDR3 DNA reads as TGTGCCTGGAGTAGGGATGCCCCCATAGATACGCAGTATTTT.

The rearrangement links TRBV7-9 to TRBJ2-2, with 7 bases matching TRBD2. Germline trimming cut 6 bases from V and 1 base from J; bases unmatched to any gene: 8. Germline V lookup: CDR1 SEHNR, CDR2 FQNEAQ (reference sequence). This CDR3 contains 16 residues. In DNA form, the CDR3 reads TGTGCCAGCAGTTTTACTAGCGTTTTGAACACCGGGGAGCTGTTTTTT. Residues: CASSFTSVLNTGELFF.

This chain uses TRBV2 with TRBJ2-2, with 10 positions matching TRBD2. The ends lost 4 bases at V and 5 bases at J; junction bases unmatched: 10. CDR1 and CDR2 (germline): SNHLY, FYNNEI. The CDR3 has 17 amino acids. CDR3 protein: CASSASGRAIGTGELFF. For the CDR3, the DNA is TGTGCCAGCAGTGCGAGCGGGAGGGCCATTGGGACCGGGGAGCTGTTTTTT. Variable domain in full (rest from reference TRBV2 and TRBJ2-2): EPEVTQTPSHQVTQMGQEVILRCVPISNHLYFYWYRQILGQKVEFLVSFYNNEISEKSEIFDDQFSVERPDGSNFTLKIRSTKLEDSAMYFCASSASGRAIGTGELFFGEGSRLTVL.

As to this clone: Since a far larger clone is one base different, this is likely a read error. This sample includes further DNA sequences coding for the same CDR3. The CDR3 bases are TGTGCCTGGAGCCCCGGGACAGGCCCAGAGCATTTT. As protein: CAWSPGTGPEHF. The J gene is TRBJ1-5, the V gene TRBV30, with 8 positions matching TRBD1. The CDR3 totals 12 residues. Germline assignment: CDR1 GTSNPN and CDR2 SVGIG (reference sequence). V shed 3 bases, J shed 14 bases, and the junction held 9 bases outside the gene matches.

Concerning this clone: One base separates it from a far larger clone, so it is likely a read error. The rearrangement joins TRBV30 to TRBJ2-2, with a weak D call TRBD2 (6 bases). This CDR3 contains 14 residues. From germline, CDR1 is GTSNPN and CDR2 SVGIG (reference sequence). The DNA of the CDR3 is TGTGCCTGGAGCCGGGACTTCAACACCGTGGAGCTGTTTTTT. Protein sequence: CAWSRDFNTVELFF. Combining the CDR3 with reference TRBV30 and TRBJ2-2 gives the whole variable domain SQTIHQWPATLVQPVGSPLSLECTVEGTSNPNLYWYRQAAGRGLQLLFYSVGIGQISSEVPQNLSASRPQDRQFILSSKKLLLSDSGFYLCAWSRDFNTVELFFGEGSRLTVL.

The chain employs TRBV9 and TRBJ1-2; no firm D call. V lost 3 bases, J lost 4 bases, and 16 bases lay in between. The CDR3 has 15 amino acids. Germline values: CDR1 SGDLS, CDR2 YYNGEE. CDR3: CASSAEIAKIYGYTF. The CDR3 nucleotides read TGTGCCAGCAGCGCAGAAATTGCTAAGATCTATGGCTACACCTTC.

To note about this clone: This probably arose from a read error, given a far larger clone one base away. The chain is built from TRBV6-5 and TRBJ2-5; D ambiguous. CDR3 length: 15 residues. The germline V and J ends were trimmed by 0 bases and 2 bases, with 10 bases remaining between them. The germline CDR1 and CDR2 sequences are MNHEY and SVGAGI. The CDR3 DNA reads TGTGCCAGCAGTTACTCGAAGGCAGGACAAGAGACCCAGTACTTC. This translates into CASSYSKAGQETQYF.

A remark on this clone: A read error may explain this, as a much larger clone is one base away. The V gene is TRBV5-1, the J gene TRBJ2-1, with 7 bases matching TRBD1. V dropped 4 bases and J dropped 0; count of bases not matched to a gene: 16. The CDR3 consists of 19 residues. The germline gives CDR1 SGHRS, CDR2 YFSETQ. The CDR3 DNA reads TGCGCCAGCAGCCCTTCCGTGACAGGGATTCAGTCCTCCTACAATGAGCAGTTCTTC. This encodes CASSPSVTGIQSSYNEQFF.

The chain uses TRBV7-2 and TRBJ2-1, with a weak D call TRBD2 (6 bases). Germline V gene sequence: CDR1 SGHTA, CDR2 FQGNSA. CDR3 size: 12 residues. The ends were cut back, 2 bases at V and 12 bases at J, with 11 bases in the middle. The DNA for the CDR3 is TGTGCCAGCAGCTTAACCGGGACTGGGCAGTTCTTC. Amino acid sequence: CASSLTGTGQFF.